The rows below give T cell receptor beta chains drawn from one sample of a study of shared clonotypes between healthy human individuals. The protocol was immunoSEQ multiplex PCR, while the TCRdb copy is restricted to in-frame clones and leaves out a portion. This sample has about 2.1 million clones, with around 93% found just once. The sample consisted of naive CD8+ T cells from PBMCs. The source is a man aged 18 to 29 in good health. Some clones in this sample may be carry-over from other donors' samples. Each CDR3 is given with its conserved first and last residue. Fields, in order: J gene, V gene, CDR3 protein.

J: TRBJ2-2; V: TRBV27; CDR3: CASSSSGTGELFF
J: TRBJ2-5; V: TRBV28; CDR3: CASSLLRRSEETQYF
J: TRBJ1-1; V: TRBV7-9; CDR3: CASNPPGGGTEAFF
J: TRBJ2-7; V: TRBV5-8; CDR3: CASSSQSRLAGLSYEQYF
J: TRBJ2-7; V: TRBV4-1; CDR3: CASSQGLSYEQYF
J: TRBJ1-3; V: TRBV6-5; CDR3: CASSYRTGGSGNTIYF
J: TRBJ2-1; V: TRBV10-3; CDR3: CAISESQGAGNEQFF
J: TRBJ2-1; V: TRBV7-9; CDR3: CASSPPLGGYVYNEQFF
J: TRBJ1-5; V: TRBV7-2; CDR3: CASSPGRPNQPQHF
J: TRBJ2-7; V: TRBV7-9; CDR3: CASSLSLGQGYEQYF
J: TRBJ2-7; V: TRBV5-6; CDR3: CASSHRRQSLLTYEQYF
J: TRBJ2-7; V: TRBV7-7; CDR3: CASSLLAHPLGEQASEQYF